Detailed here is one T cell receptor beta chain. Some clones are missing from TCRdb's copy, which holds only in-frame ones; the method was immunoSEQ multiplex PCR. This table has fewer than 200,000 clones, under 90% appearing once. This record comes from a study of cytotoxic CD8 clonotypes in ibrutinib-treated CLL. The CDR3 has 13 amino acids. Germline CDR1 SGHTA, CDR2 FQGTGA. Trimming pared 4 bases from V and 6 bases from J, leaving 12 bases between. The input for sequencing was PBMCs, taken after 24 months of ibrutinib treatment. This TCR derives from a human donor with chronic lymphocytic leukemia. The chain combines TRBV7-3 with TRBJ1-2; possibly TRBD1 for D (5 bases). The CDR3 sequence: CASSSRRGDGYTF. CDR3 in DNA: TGTGCCAGCAGCTCCCGCCGGGGGGATGGCTACACCTTC.